In this sample, the clone carrying this T cell receptor (beta chain) turned up many times. As to time point: longitudinal time-point 1 (baseline). The unsorted libraries originated from 2 million PBMCs kept at -80 C. This entry comes from a study of neurological immune-mediated disorders. CDR3 length: 15 residues. Germline CDR1 is MDHEN and CDR2 is SYDVKM. V lost 2 bases, J lost 1 base, and 10 bases lay in between. TCRdb ran MiXCR on the 5' RACE reads and lists one entry per CDR3 protein. Here the sample spans approximately 70,000 distinct CDR3 sequences, roughly 10% being singletons. The sequencing input was PBMCs. This receptor was obtained from a man in his thirties or forties in good health. V usage is TRBV28 and J usage is TRBJ2-3; D uncertain. CDR3 sequence: CASSLGVQGTDTQYF. The CDR3 DNA is TGTGCCAGCAGTTTAGGTGTGCAGGGCACAGATACGCAGTATTTT.